The clone carrying this T cell receptor beta chain appeared a single time. Its antigen is as yet unknown. Sequencing libraries made from TCR beta cDNA carried unique molecular identifiers. TCRdb reprocessed the PCR reads via MiXCR and lists one record per CDR3 protein. In the table there are some 800,000 distinct CDR3 sequences, approximately 44% of which are singletons. This entry comes from a study of post-analysis software for immune sequencing data. The study, taken as a whole, reports: There was significantly lower normalized Chao1 diversity in multiple sclerosis patients than in controls. Roughly five TRBV segments appeared more often in patients than in controls, and TRBV5-6, TRBV5-1 and TRBV20-1 were among these.

Looked up from germline, CDR1 is MGHDK and CDR2 is SYGVNS. This CDR3 spans 17 amino acids. V shed 6 bases and J 1 base; nucleotides not matched to a gene: 11. Sequenced material: blood. The TCR originated in a girl aged 5-17 years with multiple sclerosis. V is TRBV25-1 and J is TRBJ2-2; 7 bases match TRBD1. CDR3 in amino acids: CASSAGPGQMNTGELFF. CDR3 DNA: TGTGCCAGCAGCGCGGGTCCGGGACAGATGAACACCGGGGAGCTGTTTTTT.